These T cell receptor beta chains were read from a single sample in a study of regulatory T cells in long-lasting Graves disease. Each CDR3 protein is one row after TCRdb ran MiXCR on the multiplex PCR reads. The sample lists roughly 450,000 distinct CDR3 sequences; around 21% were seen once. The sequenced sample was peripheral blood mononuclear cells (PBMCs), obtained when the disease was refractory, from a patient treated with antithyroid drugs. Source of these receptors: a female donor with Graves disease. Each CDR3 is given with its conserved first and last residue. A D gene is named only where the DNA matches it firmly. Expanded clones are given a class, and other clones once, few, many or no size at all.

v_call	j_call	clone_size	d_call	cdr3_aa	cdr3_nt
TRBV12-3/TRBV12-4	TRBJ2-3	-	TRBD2	CASSLGLAGITDTQYF	TGTGCCAGCAGTTTAGGGCTAGCGGGCATCACAGATACGCAGTATTTT
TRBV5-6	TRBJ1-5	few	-	CASSLGGDPRQPQHF	TGTGCCAGCAGCTTAGGCGGGGACCCCAGACAGCCCCAGCATTTT
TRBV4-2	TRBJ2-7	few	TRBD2	CASSQGLADPSYEQYF	TGTGCCAGCAGCCAAGGACTAGCGGACCCCTCCTACGAGCAGTACTTC
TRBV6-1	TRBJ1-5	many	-	CASGQFYSNQPQHF	TGTGCCAGCGGACAGTTTTATAGCAATCAGCCCCAGCATTTT
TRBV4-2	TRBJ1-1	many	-	CASSQESGFMNTEAFF	TGTGCCAGCAGCCAAGAATCGGGGTTTATGAACACTGAAGCTTTCTTT
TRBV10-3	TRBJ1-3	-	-	CAISEGAFSGNTIYF	TGTGCCATCAGTGAAGGGGCATTCTCTGGAAACACCATATATTTT
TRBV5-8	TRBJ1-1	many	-	CASSPGTMVTEAFF	TGTGCCAGCAGCCCAGGGACGATGGTCACTGAAGCTTTCTTT
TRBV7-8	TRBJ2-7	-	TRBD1	CASSSGQADEQYF	TGTGCCAGCAGCTCCGGACAGGCGGACGAGCAGTACTTC
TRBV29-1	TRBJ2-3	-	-	CSVKKGNTDTQYF	TGCAGCGTGAAAAAAGGGAACACAGATACGCAGTATTTT
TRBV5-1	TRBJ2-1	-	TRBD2	CASSPGVAGGDEQFF	TGCGCCAGCAGCCCCGGGGTAGCGGGAGGGGATGAGCAGTTCTTC
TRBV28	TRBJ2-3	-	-	CASEGSGTDTQYF	TGTGCCAGCGAGGGTTCCGGCACAGATACGCAGTATTTT
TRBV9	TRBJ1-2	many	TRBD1	CASRRTGHYGYTF	TGTGCCAGCAGGCGGACAGGGCACTATGGCTACACCTTC
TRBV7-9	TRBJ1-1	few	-	CASSSGQPGAEAFF	TGTGCCAGCAGCTCTGGACAGCCCGGGGCTGAAGCTTTCTTT
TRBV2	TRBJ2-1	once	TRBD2	CASSEYPTSGNEQFF	TGTGCCAGCAGTGAATACCCGACTAGCGGAAATGAGCAGTTCTTC
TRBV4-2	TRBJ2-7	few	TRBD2	CASSHSGLAYEQYF	TGTGCCAGCAGCCATTCGGGACTAGCCTACGAGCAGTACTTC
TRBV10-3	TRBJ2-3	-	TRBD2	CAINSLAGGTDTQYF	TGTGCCATCAACTCACTAGCGGGAGGGACAGATACGCAGTATTTT
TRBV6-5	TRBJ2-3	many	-	CASSSDTQYF	TGTGCCAGCAGTTCCGATACGCAGTATTTT
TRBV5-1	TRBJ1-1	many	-	CASSLVGGSNTEAFF	TGTGCCAGCAGCTTAGTCGGTGGTTCCAACACTGAAGCTTTCTTT
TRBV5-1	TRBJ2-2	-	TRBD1	CASSSRTGVTGELFF	TGCGCCAGCAGCTCCCGGACAGGGGTGACCGGGGAGCTGTTTTTT
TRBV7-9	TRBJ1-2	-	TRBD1	CASSTGQGFVNYGYTF	TGTGCCAGCAGCACCGGACAGGGATTCGTTAACTATGGCTACACCTTC
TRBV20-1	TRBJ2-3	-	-	CSALGGADTQYF	TGCAGTGCTTTGGGGGGCGCAGATACGCAGTATTTT
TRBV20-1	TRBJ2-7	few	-	CSAPDSSYEQYF	TGCAGTGCCCCGGACTCCTCCTACGAGCAGTACTTC
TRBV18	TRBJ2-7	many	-	CASSPSDSYYEQYF	TGTGCCAGCTCACCTTCGGACAGTTACTACGAGCAGTACTTC
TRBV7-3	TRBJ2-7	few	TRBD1	CASNSQGTSYEQYF	TGTGCCAGCAACTCACAGGGGACATCCTACGAGCAGTACTTC
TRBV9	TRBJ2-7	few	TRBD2	CASSVAGSGYEQYF	TGTGCCAGCAGCGTAGCCGGTAGCGGGTACGAGCAGTACTTC